This TCR beta chain was profiled in a study of memory B cells and T cells in multiple sclerosis (dated by TCRdb to the late 2010s). Broadly, across the study: The study compared TCR beta repertoires of autoproliferating peripheral T cells with brain lesion-infiltrating T cells in multiple sclerosis patients. Two multiple sclerosis patients, for whom either brain lesions at autopsy or brain-infiltrating cells from biopsy were available, were included in TCR sequencing.

TCRbeta CDR3 regions were amplified from extracted genomic DNA using the immunoSEQ Platform. The immunoSEQ assay combined multiplex PCR with high-throughput sequencing and a vendor bioinformatics pipeline. Per the original workflow: Non-productive sequences and CDR3s shorter than 4 amino acids were removed, and clonotype frequencies were recalculated per sample. Shared clonotypes were identified in immunoSEQ Analyzer 2.0 as identical CDR3 amino acid, V gene and J gene sequences. Repertoire overlap was normalized by dividing shared clonotype counts by the product of both clone-set sizes, with the result scaled by 1000 into arbitrary units. TCRdb stores this immuneACCESS table with in-frame sequences only. Part of the clones is absent; in the studies checked, under half of the shortfall reflects unresolved V genes, and no reason is known for the rest. The V and J calls and clone size are taken from that table; D and trimming were inferred from the DNA. Present in this sample are about 12,000 clones, 70% to 90% of which were seen just once. The biggest ten clones account for approximately 2.8% of the sample.

After CFSE-labeled PBMCs were cultured without any stimulus, the autoproliferating (CFSEdim) and non-proliferating (CFSEhi) T cell fractions were each sequenced on their own. A total of 5x10^7 CFSE-labeled PBMCs were cultured for less than eight days without stimulus, and replicate wells were then pooled. PBMCs were labeled with about 0.54 uM CFSE and cultured without exogenous stimuli in serum-free AIM-V medium. PBMCs were isolated by Ficoll density gradient centrifugation and cryopreserved before use. Live 7-AAD-negative cells were sorted on a FACSAria III, washed with PBS, and frozen at -80 degrees C as dry pellets. Note on this clone: The antigen it recognizes is unknown. Per-base qualities were not stored, and no clone one base away is much larger.

Overall study results and their limits: Because clone-set sizes varied across compartments, the counts of shared clonotypes were affected, making normalization necessary.

From cysteine to phenylalanine, the CDR3 is 16 amino acids long. Here the CDR3 DNA is all that survives: 48 bases in frame from base 1. The germline V gene (reference sequence) gives CDR1 as MNHNY and CDR2 as SVGAGI. The germline V and J ends show losses of 5 bases and 1 base respectively, and no gene match explains 8 bases of the junction. Source material: PBMCs from blood kept in culture. The rearrangement joined TRBV6-6 to TRBJ2-3, and TRBD2 aligns with 8 junction nucleotides. The TCR comes from a human donor with multiple sclerosis. The CDR3 protein sequence reads: CASSPTGLVGTDTQYF. The base sequence is TGTGCCAGCAGTCCCACGGGACTAGTTGGCACAGATACGCAGTATTTT.